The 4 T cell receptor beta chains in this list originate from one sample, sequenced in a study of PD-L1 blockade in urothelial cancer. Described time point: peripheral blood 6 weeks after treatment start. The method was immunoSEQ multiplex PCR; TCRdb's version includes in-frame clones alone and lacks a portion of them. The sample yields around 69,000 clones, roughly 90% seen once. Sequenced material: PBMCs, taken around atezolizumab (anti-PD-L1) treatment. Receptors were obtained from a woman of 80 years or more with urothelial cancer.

CDR3 region: CASSPLGGGSQETQYF. The DNA of the CDR3 is TGTGCCAGCAGCCCTTTAGGGGGCGGCAGCCAAGAGACCCAGTACTTC. V usage is TRBV11-2 and J usage is TRBJ2-5, with 7 nucleotides matching TRBD1. CDR3 size: 16 residues. CDR1 and CDR2 (germline): SGHAT, FQNNGV. J was trimmed by 1 base and V by 5 bases; bases with no gene match: 10.

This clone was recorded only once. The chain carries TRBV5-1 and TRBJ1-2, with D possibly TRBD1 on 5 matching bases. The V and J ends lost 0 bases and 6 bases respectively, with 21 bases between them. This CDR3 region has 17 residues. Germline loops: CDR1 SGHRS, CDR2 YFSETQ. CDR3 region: CASSLALWTPHTDGYTF. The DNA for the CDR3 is TGCGCCAGCAGCTTGGCCTTATGGACACCTCATACGGATGGCTACACCTTC. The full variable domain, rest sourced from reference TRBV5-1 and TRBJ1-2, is KAGVTQTPRYLIKTRGQQVTLSCSPISGHRSVSWYQQTPGQGLQFLFEYFSETQRNKGNFPGRFSGRQFSNSRSEMNVSTLELGDSALYLCASSLALWTPHTDGYTFGSGTRLTVV.

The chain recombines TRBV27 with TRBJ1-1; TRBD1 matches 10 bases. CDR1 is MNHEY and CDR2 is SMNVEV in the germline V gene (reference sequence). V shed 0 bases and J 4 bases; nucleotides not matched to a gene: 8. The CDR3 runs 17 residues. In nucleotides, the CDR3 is TGTGCCAGCAGTTTATCGGGGACAGGGGTTCGTCCCACTGAAGCTTTCTTT. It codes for CASSLSGTGVRPTEAFF.

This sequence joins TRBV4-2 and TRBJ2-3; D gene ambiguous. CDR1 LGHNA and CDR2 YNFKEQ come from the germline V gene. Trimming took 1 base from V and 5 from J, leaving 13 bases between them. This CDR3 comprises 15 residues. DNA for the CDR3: TGTGCCAGCAGCCAAGGGAGTCCAGCGATAGATACGCAGTATTTT. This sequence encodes CASSQGSPAIDTQYF.